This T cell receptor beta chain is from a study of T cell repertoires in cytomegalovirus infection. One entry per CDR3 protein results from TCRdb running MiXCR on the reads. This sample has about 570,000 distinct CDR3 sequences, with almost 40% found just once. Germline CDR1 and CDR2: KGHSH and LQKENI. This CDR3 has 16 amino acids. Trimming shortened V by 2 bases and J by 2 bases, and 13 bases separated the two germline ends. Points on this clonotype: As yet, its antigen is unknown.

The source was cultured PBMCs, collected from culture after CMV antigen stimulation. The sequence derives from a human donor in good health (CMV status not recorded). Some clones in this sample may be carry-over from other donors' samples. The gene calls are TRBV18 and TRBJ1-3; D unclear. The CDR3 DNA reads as TGTGCCAGCTCACCATTTGTCCCAGACCCTGGAAACACCATATATTTT. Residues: CASSPFVPDPGNTIYF.